This T cell receptor beta chain stems from a study of shared clonotypes between healthy human individuals. Overall study: A couple of women and a few men aged 18 to 49 served as donors.

It was across several immunoSEQ plates that each subset's genomic DNA was evenly split. Sequencing was performed with immunoSEQ multiplex PCR; in TCRdb, only in-frame clones are kept and a portion is missing. The sample shows approximately 500,000 clones, about 80% of them seen only once. This clone was recorded a few times. Unmatched junction bases numbered 8, after V lost 3 bases and J lost 15 bases. Germline V lookup: CDR1 MDHEN, CDR2 SYDVKM. CDR3 length: 12 residues. Donors were healthy HIV-negative adults without recent acute infections or vaccinations. The sequenced sample was PBMCs. The sequence was collected from a woman between 35 and 50 years old in good health. Some clones in this sample may be carry-over from other donors' samples. The chain uses TRBV28 and TRBJ2-1, with TRBD2 matching 7 bases. The CDR3 loop is CASSFQRDPSFF. The DNA for the CDR3 is TGTGCCAGCAGTTTTCAGCGGGACCCATCGTTCTTC.